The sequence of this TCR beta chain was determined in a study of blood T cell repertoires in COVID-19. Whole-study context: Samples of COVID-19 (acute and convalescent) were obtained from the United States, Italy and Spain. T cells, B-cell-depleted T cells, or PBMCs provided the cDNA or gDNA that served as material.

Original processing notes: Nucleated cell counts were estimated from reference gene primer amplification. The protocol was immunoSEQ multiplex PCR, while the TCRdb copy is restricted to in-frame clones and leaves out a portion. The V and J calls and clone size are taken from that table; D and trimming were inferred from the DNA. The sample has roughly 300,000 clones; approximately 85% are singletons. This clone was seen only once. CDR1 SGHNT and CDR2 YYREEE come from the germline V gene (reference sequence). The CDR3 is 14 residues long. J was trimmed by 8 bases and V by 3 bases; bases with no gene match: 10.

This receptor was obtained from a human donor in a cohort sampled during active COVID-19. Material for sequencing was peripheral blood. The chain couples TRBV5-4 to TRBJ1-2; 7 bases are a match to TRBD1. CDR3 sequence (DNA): TGTGCCAGCAGCTCCTGGGACAGCTTAGGGGGCTACACCTTC. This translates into CASSSWDSLGGYTF.